The subject of this entry is one T cell receptor (beta chain). The antigen is unknown. TCRdb redid the calling of the reads with MiXCR, one entry per CDR3 protein. Of fewer than 550,000 distinct CDR3 sequences listed, approximately 30% are singletons. This specimen comes from a study of T cell repertoires in cytomegalovirus infection. Whole-study findings and limits: Within the response measured ex vivo, HLA-C-restricted CMV-specific TCR beta clonotypes were dominant.

Germline lookup yields CDR1 SGHAT and CDR2 FQNNGV. The CDR3 has 17 amino acids. V lost 1 base to trimming and J lost 0 bases, with 13 bases between them. V usage is TRBV11-2 and J usage is TRBJ2-4; D remains ambiguous. This TCR was recovered from a human donor in good health (CMV status not recorded). Some clones in this sample may be carry-over from other donors' samples. The specimen was PBMCs. The CDR3 loop is CASSLGHIPIAKNIQYF. CDR3 nucleotide sequence: TGTGCCAGCAGCTTAGGCCACATCCCAATAGCCAAAAACATTCAGTACTTC. The full variable domain, with the rest looked up from reference TRBV11-2 and TRBJ2-4, is EAGVAQSPRYKIIEKRQSVAFWCNPISGHATLYWYQQILGQGPKLLIQFQNNGVVDDSQLPKDRFSAERLKGVDSTLKIQPAKLEDSAVYLCASSLGHIPIAKNIQYFGAGTRLSVL.